This entry concerns a single T cell receptor beta chain. The data derive from a study of blood T cell repertoires in COVID-19. Looking at the study overall: The United States, Italy and Spain were the sources of the acute and convalescent COVID-19 samples. From T cells, B-cell-depleted T cells, or PBMCs came the material, which was cDNA or gDNA.

In the original processing: It was from reference gene primer amplification that nucleated cell counts were estimated. The repertoire was sequenced with immunoSEQ multiplex PCR; TCRdb's copy has only in-frame clones and lacks some. V and J calls and clone size follow that table, whereas D and trimming were derived from the DNA. The table lists some 290,000 clones, 81% of them singletons. Germline loops: CDR1 LGHDT, CDR2 YNNKEL (reference sequence). The junction had 4 bases not matched to a gene; V was cut back by 1 base and J by 6 bases. The CDR3 runs to 15 residues. The chain has TRBV3-1 (or the pseudogene TRBV3-2) and TRBJ1-4; the match to TRBD1 covers 8 bases. The TCR comes from a woman in her sixties with active or convalescent COVID-19. The sequencing sample was made of peripheral blood. CDR3 protein: CASSQGGRGHEKLFF. CDR3 coding DNA: TGTGCCAGCAGCCAAGGAGGCAGGGGGCATGAAAAACTGTTTTTT.